These 14 T cell receptor beta chains were all obtained from the same sample, sequenced in a study of CD8 T cells in ankylosing spondylitis. In TCRdb, the 5' RACE reads were re-called with MiXCR into one record per CDR3 protein. Of 300,000 to 400,000 distinct CDR3 sequences in the sample, approximately 20% were seen once. The sample taken for sequencing was blood, either unsorted or a sorted T cell fraction (not recorded which). Source of these receptors: a male donor with ankylosing spondylitis or in good health (not recorded which).

This clonotype appeared a few times. The chain carries TRBV28 and TRBJ2-7; D could derive from TRBD1 or TRBD2 (5 bases each). The CDR3 is 13 residues long. Trimming removed 10 bases from V and 1 base from J, with 14 bases in between. Germline CDR1 and CDR2: MDHEN and SYDVKM. CDR3 nucleotides: TGTGCCACCGCCGGGACCCTTTCCTACGAGCAGTACTTC. This codes for CATAGTLSYEQYF.

This clonotype turned up a few times. The rearrangement joins TRBV7-9 to TRBJ2-7; possibly TRBD1 for D (6 bases). The CDR3 is 16 amino acids. CDR1 is SEHNR and CDR2 is FQNEAQ in the germline V gene (reference sequence). Trimming cost V 1 base and J 3 bases, with 16 bases left between them. CDR3 region: CASSLGPTTGDYEQYF. The CDR3 region has the DNA TGTGCCAGCAGCTTAGGCCCGACGACAGGAGACTACGAGCAGTACTTC.

The chain uses TRBV9 and TRBJ2-2; TRBD2 agrees at 11 bases. Germline V CDR1 and CDR2: SGDLS, YYNGEE. The trim removed 2 bases at V and 1 base at J, leaving 4 bases unmatched. There are 17 residues in the CDR3. For the CDR3, the DNA is TGTGCCAGCAGCGTTCTAGCGGGGGGAAAGAACACCGGGGAGCTGTTTTTT. The encoded protein is CASSVLAGGKNTGELFF.

The V and J genes are TRBV7-6 and TRBJ2-7; a possible D gene is TRBD1 (6 bases). V dropped 5 bases and J dropped 1 base, with 21 bases sitting between them. This CDR3 contains 17 residues. From germline, CDR1 is SGHVS and CDR2 FNYEAQ. CDR3 in DNA: TGTGCCAGCAGCCTTAACGCCAGGGCGAGGGGGTCCTACGAGCAGTACTTC. This sequence encodes CASSLNARARGSYEQYF.

V usage is TRBV11-2 and J usage is TRBJ2-7; no reliable D call. Germline values: CDR1 SGHAT, CDR2 FQNNGV. V shed 8 bases and J shed 4 bases, with 15 bases lying between them. The CDR3 extends over 13 amino acids. CDR3 bases: TGTGCCAGCCATCACGAGTTAAAGTACGAGCAGTACTTC. It is translated as CASHHELKYEQYF.

This sequence joins TRBV20-1 and TRBJ1-5, with a possible D match to TRBD1 (5 bases). CDR1 is DFQATT and CDR2 is SNEGSKA in the germline V gene (reference sequence). The CDR3 is 16 residues long. With 1 base removed from V and 5 bases from J, the gap between germline ends came to 18 bases. For the CDR3, the DNA is TGCAGTGCTAGAGCTACGACAGTTGCGGGAGATCAGCCCCAGCATTTT. Translation: CSARATTVAGDQPQHF.

This chain connects TRBV28 to TRBJ2-1; possibly TRBD1 for D (6 bases). The V and J ends lost 5 bases and 4 bases respectively, with 27 bases between them. This CDR3 spans 19 amino acids. Germline V gene data show CDR1 as MDHEN and CDR2 as SYDVKM. As DNA, the CDR3 is TGTGCCAGCAGTCCCGAAGTGGACAGTGCCATCTCTTGGTACAATGAGCAGTTCTTC. This gives the protein CASSPEVDSAISWYNEQFF.

In its sample, this clonotype was seen a few times. The rearrangement joins TRBV12-3 or TRBV12-4 to TRBJ1-4; a possible D gene is TRBD1 (5 bases). V was trimmed by 7 bases and J by 2 bases, leaving 14 bases between them. The CDR3 length is 15 residues. The CDR3 nucleotides are TGTGCCAGCAATCCAGGGTGGTCCACTAATGAAAAACTGTTTTTT. Protein sequence: CASNPGWSTNEKLFF.

The chain combines TRBV7-8 with TRBJ1-1; D gene ambiguous. V dropped 5 bases and J dropped 6 bases, with 10 bases sitting between them. The CDR3 contains 12 residues. In germline, CDR1 is SGHVS, CDR2 FQNEAQ. In DNA, the CDR3 is TGTGCCAGCAGCCCACCAGTGGCTGAAGCTTTCTTT. Encoded protein: CASSPPVAEAFF. The entire variable domain, with the rest obtained from reference TRBV7-8 and TRBJ1-1, is as follows: GAGVSQSPRYKVAKRGQDVALRCDPISGHVSLFWYQQALGQGPEFLTYFQNEAQLDKSGLPSDRFFAERPEGSVSTLKIQRTQQEDSAVYLCASSPPVAEAFFGQGTRLTVV.

The chain carries TRBV20-1 and TRBJ2-3; 7 nucleotides line up with TRBD1. The CDR3 covers 13 residues. The V and J ends lost 6 bases and 4 bases, in that order; junction bases with no gene match: 7. CDR1 is DFQATT, CDR2 SNEGSKA, per germline (reference sequence). The CDR3 DNA follows: TGCAGTGCCCGGACAGGACCCCCAGATACGCAGTATTTT. It codes for CSARTGPPDTQYF.

This rearrangement joins TRBV2 to TRBJ2-1; unclear D gene. The CDR3 is 13 residues long. CDR1 and CDR2 from the germline V gene are SNHLY and FYNNEI. V lost 8 bases and J 2 bases, leaving 10 bases between the germline ends. As DNA, the CDR3 is TGTGCCAGCCTGGGCTTGGCCTACAATGAGCAGTTCTTC. It encodes CASLGLAYNEQFF.

The rearrangement uses TRBV20-1 and TRBJ2-5, with 8 bases lining up with TRBD2. From germline, CDR1 is DFQATT and CDR2 SNEGSKA (reference sequence). The CDR3 sequence is 16 residues long. Trimming at V came to 0 bases and at J to 2 bases, leaving 8 bases not matched to a gene. The CDR3, as DNA: TGCAGTGCTAGAGATGGAAGCGGGGGAGATCAAGAGACCCAGTACTTC. Translated, it gives CSARDGSGGDQETQYF.

This clonotype was seen only a few times. V usage is TRBV5-6 and J usage is TRBJ2-3; no reliable D call. The V gene's germline CDR1 is SGHDT and CDR2 YYEEEE. V was pared by 4 bases and J by 4 bases, with 10 bases between. The CDR3 sequence is 13 residues long. In DNA form, the CDR3 reads TGTGCCAGCAGCCGCTGGGGTCCAGATACGCAGTATTTT. Translation: CASSRWGPDTQYF. Complete variable domain (other parts from reference TRBV5-6 and TRBJ2-3): DAGVTQSPTHLIKTRGQQVTLRCSPKSGHDTVSWYQQALGQGPQFIFQYYEEEERQRGNFPDRFSGHQFPNYSSELNVNALLLGDSALYLCASSRWGPDTQYFGPGTRLTVL.

This rearrangement joins TRBV6-1 to TRBJ2-2; TRBD1 matches 7 bases. J lost 7 bases, V lost 7 bases, and 6 bases had no gene match. CDR3 size: 13 residues. In germline, CDR1 is MNHNS, CDR2 SASEGT. The CDR3 coding sequence is TGTGCCAGCAAGGACAGGACGCGCGGGGAGCTGTTTTTT. This translates into CASKDRTRGELFF.